This T cell receptor beta chain emerged from a study of OX40 agonist ivuxolimab in advanced cancers. About the research overall: Three patients had partial responses: one hepatocellular carcinoma, two cutaneous melanoma.

The CDR3 loop spans 16 amino acids. V lost 6 bases, J lost 3 bases, and 18 bases lay in between. CDR1 and CDR2 (germline): MDHEN, SYDVKM. The data were produced by immunoSEQ multiplex PCR, yet TCRdb's version contains in-frame clones alone and is incomplete. The sample lists about 82,000 clones; 85% to 90% were seen once. The rearrangement joins TRBV28 to TRBJ1-3; no clear D. The clonotype originates from an adult with an advanced solid tumor such as melanoma, head and neck, liver or kidney cancer. Here the sequenced sample was CD4+ or CD8+ T cells sorted from blood, taken in a trial of the OX40 agonist ivuxolimab. The CDR3 spells CASSPLSGNDGNTIYF. The CDR3 DNA follows: TGTGCCAGCAGCCCATTATCTGGAAACGATGGAAACACCATATATTTT.